This TCR beta chain emerged from a study of identical twins. Notes on the study in general: Out-of-frame beta chain sequences displayed weaker excess sharing between twins. Invariant T cells like MAIT and iNKT could partly confound the zero-insertion analyses. Excess low generation probability was seen in twin-shared out-of-frame alpha sequences. Findings came from cross-sectional statistics, without long-term follow-up of donors.

This clonotype was observed a few times. Its antigen remains unknown. TCRdb independently ran MiXCR on the 5' RACE reads; one entry per CDR3 protein. The table lists approximately 230,000 distinct CDR3 sequences, about 14% of them singletons. V was cut by 3 bases and J by 3 bases, with 4 bases left in between. The CDR3 is 12 amino acids. Germline-derived CDR1 and CDR2 are SGHDN and FVKESK. Sequencing was carried out using memory (CD45RO+) T cells sorted from blood. The source of this sequence is a woman aged 18-29 years in good health. The chain couples TRBV14 to TRBJ2-3; D is ambiguous. The CDR3 sequence: CASSHWTDTQYF. The CDR3 bases are TGTGCCAGCAGCCACTGGACAGATACGCAGTATTTT. Variable domain in full (rest from reference TRBV14 and TRBJ2-3): EAGVTQFPSHSVIEKGQTVTLRCDPISGHDNLYWYRRVMGKEIKFLLHFVKESKQDESGMPNNRFLAERTGGTYSTLKVQPAELEDSGVYFCASSHWTDTQYFGPGTRLTVL.